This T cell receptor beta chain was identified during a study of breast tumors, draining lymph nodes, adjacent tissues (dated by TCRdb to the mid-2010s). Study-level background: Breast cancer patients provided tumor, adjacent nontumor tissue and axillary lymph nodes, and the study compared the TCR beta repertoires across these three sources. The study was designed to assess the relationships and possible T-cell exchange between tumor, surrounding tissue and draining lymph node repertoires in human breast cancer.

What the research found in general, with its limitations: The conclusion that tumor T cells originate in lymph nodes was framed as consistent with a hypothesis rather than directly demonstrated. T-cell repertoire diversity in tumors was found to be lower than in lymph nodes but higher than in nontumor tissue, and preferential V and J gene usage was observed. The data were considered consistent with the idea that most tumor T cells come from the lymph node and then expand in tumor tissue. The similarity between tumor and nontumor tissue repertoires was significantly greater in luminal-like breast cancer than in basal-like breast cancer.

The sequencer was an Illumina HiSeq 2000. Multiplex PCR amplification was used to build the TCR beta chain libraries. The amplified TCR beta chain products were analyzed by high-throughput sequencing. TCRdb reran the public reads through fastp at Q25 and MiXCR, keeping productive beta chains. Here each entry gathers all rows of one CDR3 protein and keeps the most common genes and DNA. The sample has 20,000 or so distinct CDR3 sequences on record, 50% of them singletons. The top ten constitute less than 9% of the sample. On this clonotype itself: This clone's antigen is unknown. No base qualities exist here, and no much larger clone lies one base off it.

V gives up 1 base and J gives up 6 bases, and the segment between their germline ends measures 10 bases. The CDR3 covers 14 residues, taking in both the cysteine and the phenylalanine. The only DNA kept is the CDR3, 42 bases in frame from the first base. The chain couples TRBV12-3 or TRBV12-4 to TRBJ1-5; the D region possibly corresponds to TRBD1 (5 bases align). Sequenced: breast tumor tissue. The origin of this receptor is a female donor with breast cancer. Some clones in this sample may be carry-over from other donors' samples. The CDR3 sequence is CASSLERGGQPQHF. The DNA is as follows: TGTGCCAGCAGTTTAGAACGCGGGGGTCAGCCCCAGCATTTT.